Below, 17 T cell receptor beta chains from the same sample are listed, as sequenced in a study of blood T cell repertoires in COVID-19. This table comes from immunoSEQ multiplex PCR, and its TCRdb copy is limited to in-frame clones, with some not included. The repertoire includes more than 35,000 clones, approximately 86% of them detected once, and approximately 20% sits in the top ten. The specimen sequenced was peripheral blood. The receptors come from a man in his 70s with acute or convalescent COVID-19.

CDR3 residues: CASSPGIRGPGELFF. CDR3 nucleotides: TGTGCCAGCAGCCCCGGGATTAGAGGCCCCGGGGAGCTGTTTTTT. The chain is built from TRBV5-4 and TRBJ2-2; D possibly corresponds to TRBD2 (5 bases). Germline V lookup: CDR1 SGHNT, CDR2 YYREEE (reference sequence). There are 15 residues in the CDR3. V lost 4 bases, J lost 6 bases, and 16 bases lay in between.

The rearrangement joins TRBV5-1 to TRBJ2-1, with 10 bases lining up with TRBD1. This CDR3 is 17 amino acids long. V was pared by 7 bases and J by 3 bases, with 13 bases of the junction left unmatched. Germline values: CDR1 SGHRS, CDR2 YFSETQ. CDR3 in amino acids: CASRGTGASYYYNEQFF. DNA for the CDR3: TGCGCCAGCCGGGGGACAGGGGCTTCCTACTACTACAATGAGCAGTTCTTC.

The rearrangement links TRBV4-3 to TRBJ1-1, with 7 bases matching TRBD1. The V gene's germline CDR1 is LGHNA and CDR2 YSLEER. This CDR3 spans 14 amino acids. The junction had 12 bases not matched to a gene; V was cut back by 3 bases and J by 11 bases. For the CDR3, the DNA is TGCGCCAGCAGCCAGGAAGAGCACAGGGGTAAGGCTTTCTTT. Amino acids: CASSQEEHRGKAFF.

CDR3 sequence (DNA): TGTGCCACCAGCAGAGATACATCCCGGGGATACTCTGGGGCCAACGTCCTGACTTTC. This gives the protein CATSRDTSRGYSGANVLTF. The J gene is TRBJ2-6, the V gene TRBV15; D perhaps matches TRBD2 (5 bases). V was pared by 0 bases and J by 0 bases, with 15 bases between. Germline CDR1 reads LNHNV; CDR2 reads YYDKDF (reference sequence). This CDR3 spans 19 amino acids. The full variable domain, its missing parts supplied by reference TRBV15 and TRBJ2-6, is DAMVIQNPRYQVTQFGKPVTLSCSQTLNHNVMYWYQQKSSQAPKLLFHYYDKDFNNEADTPDNFQSRRPNTSFCFLDIRSPGLGDTAMYLCATSRDTSRGYSGANVLTFGAGSRLTVL.

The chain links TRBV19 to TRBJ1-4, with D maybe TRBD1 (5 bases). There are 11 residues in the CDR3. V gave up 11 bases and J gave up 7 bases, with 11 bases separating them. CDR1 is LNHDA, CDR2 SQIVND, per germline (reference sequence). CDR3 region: CAARVGEKLFF. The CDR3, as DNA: TGTGCCGCCAGGGTGGGTGAAAAACTGTTTTTT.

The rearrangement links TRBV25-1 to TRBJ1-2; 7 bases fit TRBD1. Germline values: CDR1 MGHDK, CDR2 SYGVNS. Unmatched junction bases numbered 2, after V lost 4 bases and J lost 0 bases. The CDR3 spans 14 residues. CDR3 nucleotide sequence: TGTGCCAGCAGTGCCGACAGGGCTAACTATGGCTACACCTTC. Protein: CASSADRANYGYTF.

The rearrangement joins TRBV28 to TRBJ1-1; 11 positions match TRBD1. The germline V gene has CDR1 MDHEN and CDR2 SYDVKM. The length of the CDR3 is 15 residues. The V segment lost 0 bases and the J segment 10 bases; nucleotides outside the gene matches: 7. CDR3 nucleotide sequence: TGTGCCAGCAGTTTATGGGGGGGACAGGGGGTTGGAGCTTTCTTT. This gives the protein CASSLWGGQGVGAFF.

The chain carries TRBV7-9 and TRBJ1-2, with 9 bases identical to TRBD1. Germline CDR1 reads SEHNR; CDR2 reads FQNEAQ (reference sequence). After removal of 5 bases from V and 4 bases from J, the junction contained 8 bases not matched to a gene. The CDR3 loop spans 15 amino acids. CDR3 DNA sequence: TGTGCCAGCAGCCCTCGACAGGGGGGCGGCTATGGCTACACCTTC. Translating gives CASSPRQGGGYGYTF.

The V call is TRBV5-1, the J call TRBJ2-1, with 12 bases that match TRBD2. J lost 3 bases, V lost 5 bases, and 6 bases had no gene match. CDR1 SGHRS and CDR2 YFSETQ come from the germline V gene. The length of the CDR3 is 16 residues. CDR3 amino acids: CASRETSGGFYNEQFF. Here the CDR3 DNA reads TGCGCCAGCAGAGAGACTAGCGGGGGATTCTACAATGAGCAGTTCTTC.

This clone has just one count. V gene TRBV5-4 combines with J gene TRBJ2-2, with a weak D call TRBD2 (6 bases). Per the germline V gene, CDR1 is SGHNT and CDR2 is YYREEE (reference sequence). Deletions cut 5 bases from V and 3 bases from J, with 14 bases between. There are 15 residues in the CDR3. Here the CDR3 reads CASRPGSRDTGELFF. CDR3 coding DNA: TGTGCCAGCAGACCCGGGAGTAGGGACACCGGGGAGCTGTTTTTT.

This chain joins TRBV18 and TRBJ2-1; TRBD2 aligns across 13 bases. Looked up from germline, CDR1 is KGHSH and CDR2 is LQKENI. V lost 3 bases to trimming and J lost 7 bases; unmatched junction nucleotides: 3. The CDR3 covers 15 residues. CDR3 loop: CASSPGLAGDNEQFF. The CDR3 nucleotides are TGTGCCAGCTCACCCGGACTAGCGGGAGATAATGAGCAGTTCTTC. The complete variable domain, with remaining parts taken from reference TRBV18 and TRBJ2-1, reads NAGVMQNPRHLVRRRGQEARLRCSPMKGHSHVYWYRQLPEEGLKFMVYLQKENIIDESGMPKERFSAEFPKEGPSILRIQQVVRGDSAAYFCASSPGLAGDNEQFFGPGTRLTVL.

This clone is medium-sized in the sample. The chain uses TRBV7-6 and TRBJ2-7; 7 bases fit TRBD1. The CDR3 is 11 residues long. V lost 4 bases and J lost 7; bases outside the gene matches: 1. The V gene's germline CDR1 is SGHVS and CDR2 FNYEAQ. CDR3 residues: CASSSGQEQYF. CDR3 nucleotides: TGTGCCAGCAGCTCGGGACAGGAGCAGTACTTC.

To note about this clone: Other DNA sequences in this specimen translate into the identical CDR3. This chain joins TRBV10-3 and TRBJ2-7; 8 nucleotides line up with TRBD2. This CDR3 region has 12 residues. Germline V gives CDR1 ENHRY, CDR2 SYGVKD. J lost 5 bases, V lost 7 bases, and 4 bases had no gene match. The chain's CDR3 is CAITPGGDEQYF. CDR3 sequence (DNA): TGTGCCATCACGCCCGGGGGGGACGAGCAGTACTTC.

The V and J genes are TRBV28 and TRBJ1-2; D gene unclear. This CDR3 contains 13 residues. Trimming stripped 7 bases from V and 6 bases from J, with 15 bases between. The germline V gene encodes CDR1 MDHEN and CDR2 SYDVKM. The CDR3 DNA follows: TGTGCCAGCACCAGCGCTCAGGAGGATGGCTACACCTTC. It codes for CASTSAQEDGYTF.

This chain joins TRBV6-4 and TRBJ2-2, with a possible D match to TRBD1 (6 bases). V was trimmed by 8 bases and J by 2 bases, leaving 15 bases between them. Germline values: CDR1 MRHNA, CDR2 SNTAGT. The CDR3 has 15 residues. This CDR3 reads CASYPGTLNTGELFF. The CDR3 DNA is TGTGCCAGCTATCCCGGGACACTTAACACCGGGGAGCTGTTTTTT.

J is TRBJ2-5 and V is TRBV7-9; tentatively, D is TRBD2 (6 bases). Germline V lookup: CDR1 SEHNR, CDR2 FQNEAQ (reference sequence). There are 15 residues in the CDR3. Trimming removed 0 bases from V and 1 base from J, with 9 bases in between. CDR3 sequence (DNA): TGTGCCAGCAGCTTAGCGCTGGGGGGCCAAGAGACCCAGTACTTC. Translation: CASSLALGGQETQYF.

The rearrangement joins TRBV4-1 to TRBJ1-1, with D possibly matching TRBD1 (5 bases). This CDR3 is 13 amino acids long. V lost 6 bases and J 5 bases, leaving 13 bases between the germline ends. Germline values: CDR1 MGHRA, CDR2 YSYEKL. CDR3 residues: CASRGLGGTEAFF. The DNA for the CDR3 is TGCGCCAGCAGGGGCTTGGGGGGGACTGAAGCTTTCTTT.